These 2 T cell receptor beta chains were all obtained from the same sample, sequenced in a study of OX40 agonist ivuxolimab in advanced cancers. Using immunoSEQ multiplex PCR, the repertoire was profiled, and TCRdb retains in-frame clones only, with some absent. The table records about 48,000 clones, approximately 90% of them present only once. Sequences were derived from CD4+ or CD8+ T cells sorted from blood, sampled in a trial of the OX40 agonist ivuxolimab. Receptors were obtained from an adult with an advanced solid tumor such as melanoma, head and neck, liver or kidney cancer.

The V gene is TRBV7-6, the J gene TRBJ2-2, with 7 positions matching TRBD1. The germline V gene has CDR1 SGHVS and CDR2 FNYEAQ. The CDR3 loop spans 15 amino acids. The ends lost 4 bases at V and 5 bases at J; junction bases unmatched: 7. CDR3 bases: TGTGCCAGCAGCTCTAACGGACAGGCGACCGGGGAGCTGTTTTTT. This sequence encodes CASSSNGQATGELFF.

J is TRBJ2-3 and V is TRBV6-1, with a weak D call TRBD1 (6 bases). The germline V and J ends were trimmed by 0 bases and 2 bases, with 9 bases remaining between them. Germline V lookup: CDR1 MNHNS, CDR2 SASEGT. The CDR3 runs 15 residues. The CDR3 nucleotides are TGTGCCAGCAGTGAAGCAACAGGGTACACAGATACGCAGTATTTT. This encodes CASSEATGYTDTQYF.